One sample yielded the 22 T cell receptor beta chains listed below, sequenced in a study of Graves' ophthalmopathy and Graves' hyperthyroidism. Beta-chain TCR CDR3 regions were amplified from RNA transcripts. HTBI primers primed a first-round RT-PCR, and a second-round multiplex PCR followed. MiXCR, run by TCRdb on the multiplex PCR reads, gives a single entry per CDR3 protein. The sample consists of over a million distinct CDR3 sequences, 36% of them appearing once. Sequencing was done on a sample of peripheral blood or thyroid tissue (not recorded which). These receptors were collected from an adult man with Graves' hyperthyroidism.

This clonotype was detected many times. Relative to the germline gene, one junction end is altered; a read error may explain this. This rearrangement joins TRBV7-8 to TRBJ2-7, with a tentative D call TRBD1 (6 bases). The CDR3 has 12 residues. Looked up from germline, CDR1 is SGHVS and CDR2 is FQNEAQ. CDR3 DNA: TGTGCCAGCAGCTCCCCCCTCGACAGGATCGCCTTC. Translation gives CASSSPLDRIAF.

There are many counts of this clonotype. The CDR3 sequence is CASSLGQGLEAFF. Written as DNA, the CDR3 is TGTGCCAGCAGCCTCGGACAGGGCCTTGAAGCTTTCTTT. V usage is TRBV7-2 and J usage is TRBJ1-1; 8 bases map to TRBD1. The CDR3 covers 13 residues. The V gene end was trimmed by 5 bases and the J gene end by 7 bases; junction bases not matched to a gene: 6. The germline CDR1 and CDR2 sequences are SGHTA and FQGNSA.

Only a few counts were recorded for this clonotype. J is TRBJ1-1 and V is TRBV20-1; D unresolved. The CDR3 length is 16 residues. Germline CDR1 and CDR2: DFQATT and SNEGSKA (reference sequence). CDR3: CKADGPFGLKNTEAFF. In nucleotides, the CDR3 is TGCAAAGCAGATGGGCCTTTCGGACTTAAGAACACTGAAGCTTTCTTT.

In this sample, this clonotype turned up a few times. The rearrangement joins TRBV10-3 to TRBJ1-1; D unresolved. Germline V gene data show CDR1 as ENHRY and CDR2 as SYGVKD. V gave up 7 bases and J gave up 5 bases, with 14 bases separating them. This CDR3 contains 13 residues. CDR3 DNA: TGTGCCATCAAGATTTCTGGGGAAACTGAAGCTTTCTTT. It encodes CAIKISGETEAFF.

This clonotype was observed many times. V is TRBV12-3 or TRBV12-4 and J is TRBJ1-1; tentatively, D is TRBD1 (5 bases). The CDR3 covers 14 residues. The V and J ends lost 5 bases and 4 bases respectively, with 14 bases between them. Here the CDR3 DNA reads TGTGCCAGCAGTCTCAGGGAGAGGAGCACTGAAGCTTTCTTT. This gives the protein CASSLRERSTEAFF.

This clonotype was detected a few times. The V call is TRBV28, the J call TRBJ1-5, with D perhaps TRBD1 (5 bases). V lost 8 bases and J lost 9, with 17 bases in between. Looked up from germline, CDR1 is MDHEN and CDR2 is SYDVKM. This CDR3 region has 13 residues. The CDR3 nucleotides read TGTGCCAGCCGGGACCCCCGCCGTCGGCCCCAGCATTTT. Translating gives CASRDPRRRPQHF.

The V and J genes are TRBV20-1 and TRBJ2-5; D possibly corresponds to TRBD1 (5 bases). From germline, CDR1 is DFQATT and CDR2 SNEGSKA (reference sequence). This CDR3 is built from 15 residues. V was shortened by 0 bases and J by 3 bases, with 14 bases between the two germline ends. The CDR3: CSARDDSMNKETQYF. The CDR3 nucleotides read TGCAGTGCTAGAGATGACAGTATGAATAAAGAGACCCAGTACTTC.

A few counts support this clonotype. It may be a read error: a sequence one base away is much more abundant. The CDR3 sequence is CASSKGGQGSREQYF. CDR3 nucleotide sequence: TGTGCCAGCAGCAAAGGGGGACAGGGGTCCCGCGAGCAGTACTTC. The V call is TRBV25-1, the J call TRBJ2-7; 10 nucleotides line up with TRBD1. Germline CDR1 reads MGHDK; CDR2 reads SYGVNS. Losses at the gene ends were 6 bases for V and 6 bases for J; bases not matched to a gene: 11. This CDR3 contains 15 residues.

There are many counts of this clonotype. V and J are TRBV6-5 and TRBJ2-7; D not resolved. The CDR3 sequence is 12 residues long. From germline, CDR1 is MNHEY and CDR2 SVGAGI. Trimming removed 4 bases from V and 7 bases from J, with 11 bases in between. The chain's CDR3 is CASSSQFGEQYF. The CDR3 bases are TGTGCCAGCAGTTCCCAATTCGGTGAGCAGTACTTC.

This clonotype has a count of ten or more. V gene TRBV20-1 combines with J gene TRBJ2-5, with D maybe TRBD2 (6 bases). V gave up 3 bases and J gave up 0 bases, with 8 bases separating them. The CDR3 extends over 13 amino acids. Germline V gene data show CDR1 as DFQATT and CDR2 as SNEGSKA (reference sequence). The CDR3 coding sequence is TGCAGTGCTAGCGGGGGACACCAAGAGACCCAGTACTTC. Translation: CSASGGHQETQYF.

The gene calls are TRBV10-3 and TRBJ2-5, with D tentatively TRBD2 (6 bases). CDR1 and CDR2 from the germline V gene are ENHRY and SYGVKD. The CDR3 totals 16 residues. The V end lost 4 bases, the J end lost 5 bases, and 20 bases lay between the germline ends. The CDR3 DNA follows: TGTGCCATCAGTGGAGACCTAGCGACTCTCCAGGAGACCCAGTACTTC. Protein sequence: CAISGDLATLQETQYF.

This clonotype appeared a single time. The chain combines TRBV20-1 with TRBJ2-2; TRBD2 aligns across 8 bases. The germline V gene has CDR1 DFQATT and CDR2 SNEGSKA (reference sequence). This CDR3 spans 13 amino acids. CDR3 protein: CSPSGLNTGELFF. The CDR3 region has the DNA TGCAGCCCTAGCGGGTTGAACACCGGGGAGCTGTTTTTT.

This chain connects TRBV15 to TRBJ1-4; 9 bases map to TRBD1. Germline CDR1 and CDR2: LNHNV and YYDKDF (reference sequence). Unmatched junction bases numbered 6, after V lost 0 bases and J lost 7 bases. CDR3 length: 16 residues. CDR3 DNA sequence: TGTGCCACCAGCAGAGATCACGGGACAGGGTTTGAAAAACTGTTTTTT. This gives the protein CATSRDHGTGFEKLFF.

The table lists this clonotype with many counts. The genes are TRBV15 and TRBJ1-6; 9 nucleotides line up with TRBD1. Germline assignment: CDR1 LNHNV and CDR2 YYDKDF (reference sequence). Germline trimming cut 8 bases from V and 7 bases from J; bases unmatched to any gene: 9. CDR3 length: 15 residues. The CDR3 spells CATETDRGVNSPLHF. CDR3 nucleotide sequence: TGTGCCACCGAAACTGACAGGGGGGTAAATTCACCCCTCCACTTT.

This rearrangement joins TRBV24-1 to TRBJ1-1; D gene ambiguous. Germline V gene lookup returns CDR1 KGHDR and CDR2 SFDVKD. Trimming took 9 bases from V and 1 from J, leaving 11 bases between them. CDR3 size: 13 residues. The CDR3 DNA reads TGTGCCACCCGCGGACTTTCGAACACTGAAGCTTTCTTT. It codes for CATRGLSNTEAFF.

The gene calls are TRBV7-2 and TRBJ1-4; 10 positions match TRBD1. Trimming took 6 bases from V and 2 from J; bases not matched to a gene: 6. Germline V lookup: CDR1 SGHTA, CDR2 FQGNSA. This CDR3 spans 16 amino acids. The chain's CDR3 is CASSKDRGVTNEKLFF. As DNA, the CDR3 is TGTGCCAGCAGTAAGGACAGGGGGGTCACTAATGAAAAACTGTTTTTT.

The rearrangement links TRBV4-3 to TRBJ2-5, with unresolved D. V lost 2 bases and J 3 bases, leaving 10 bases between the germline ends. Germline-derived CDR1 and CDR2 are LGHNA and YSLEER. The CDR3 loop spans 14 amino acids. CDR3 sequence (DNA): TGCGCCAGCAGCCAAAGTCGGTTCGAAGAGACCCAGTACTTC. It specifies CASSQSRFEETQYF.

Remarks on this clonotype: One base away lies a much larger clone, so this may be a sequencing read error. This rearrangement joins TRBV5-5 to TRBJ2-7; D is unclear. CDR3 length: 14 amino acids. Germline loops: CDR1 SGHKS, CDR2 YYEKEE (reference sequence). The CDR3 nucleotides read TGTACCAGCAGCCCCCGAGCAACGTATAGCGAGCAGTACTTC. It encodes CTSSPRATYSEQYF.

As concerns this clonotype: A much bigger clone sits one base away, suggesting this may be a read error. This chain connects TRBV2 to TRBJ1-2; 9 bases fit TRBD1. V shed 6 bases, J shed 10 bases, and the junction held 3 bases outside the gene matches. Germline loops: CDR1 SNHLY, CDR2 FYNNEI. This CDR3 has 11 amino acids. CDR3 residues: CASRGQGLYTF. For the CDR3, the DNA is TGTGCCAGCAGGGGACAGGGCCTCTACACCTTC.

This clonotype was recorded many times. The chain combines TRBV7-2 with TRBJ1-1, with TRBD1 identical over 7 bases. Per the germline V gene, CDR1 is SGHTA and CDR2 is FQGNSA. There are 17 residues in the CDR3. Germline trimming cut 5 bases from V and 2 bases from J; bases unmatched to any gene: 14. CDR3 coding DNA: TGTGCCAGCAGCCGACGGACAGGCGGTCTATTCAACACTGAAGCTTTCTTT. Translating gives CASSRRTGGLFNTEAFF.

To note about this clonotype: An end of the junction differs from the germline gene, which may be a read error. This chain joins TRBV5-1 and TRBJ2-2; D might be TRBD1 (7 bases). The CDR3 consists of 17 residues. Per germline, CDR1 SGHRS and CDR2 YFSETQ. The CDR3 here is CASSFAGTDPNTGGLFF. The CDR3 region has the DNA TGCGCCAGCAGCTTCGCAGGGACAGATCCTAACACCGGGGGGCTGTTTTTT. Full variable domain (missing parts from reference TRBV5-1 and TRBJ2-2): KAGVTQTPRYLIKTRGQQVTLSCSPISGHRSVSWYQQTPGQGLQFLFEYFSETQRNKGNFPGRFSGRQFSNSRSEMNVSTLELGDSALYLCASSFAGTDPNTGGLFFGEGSRLTVL.

This clonotype has a count of ten or more. The chain carries TRBV5-1 and TRBJ1-6, with 10 bases that match TRBD1. V lost 4 bases to trimming and J lost 8 bases; unmatched junction nucleotides: 6. Germline CDR1 reads SGHRS; CDR2 reads YFSETQ. CDR3 length: 15 residues. CDR3 sequence (DNA): TGCGCCAGCAGCCCTCGACAGGGGGCAGATTCACCCCTCCACTTT. The encoded protein is CASSPRQGADSPLHF.